This entry features one T cell receptor (beta chain) sequence. The source of the sample is a study of OX40 agonist ivuxolimab in advanced cancers. Profiled with immunoSEQ multiplex PCR; TCRdb holds only in-frame clones, not every one. The sample has 25,000 to 30,000 clones; more than 75% are singletons. Trimming cost V 4 bases and J 7 bases; bases outside gene matches: 7. This CDR3 spans 14 amino acids. Per germline, CDR1 SQVTM and CDR2 ANQGSEA. The sample here was CD4+ or CD8+ T cells sorted from blood, taken in a trial of the OX40 agonist ivuxolimab. The TCR was taken from an adult with an advanced solid tumor such as melanoma, head and neck, liver or kidney cancer. This sequence joins TRBV29-1 and TRBJ2-1, with 10 bases fitting TRBD2. CDR3 DNA sequence: TGCAGCGTTGCGGGGCTAGCGGGAGATAATGAGCAGTTCTTC. As protein: CSVAGLAGDNEQFF.